This is a list of T cell receptor beta chains from one sample in a study of blood T cell repertoires in COVID-19. Assay used: immunoSEQ multiplex PCR; TCRdb lists only in-frame clones, some missing. The data contain a few hundred thousand clones, around 84% of them singletons. Sequenced input: peripheral blood. The source of these receptors is a woman between 65 and 79 years old with active or convalescent COVID-19. Each CDR3 is given with its conserved first and last residue. A D gene is named only where the DNA matches it firmly. Rows may omit the clone size; those that give it use once, few, many or a size class.

few,TRBV7-4,TRBJ1-4,TRBD1,TGTGCCAGCAGCCAGGACAGGGTGGATAATGAAAAACTGTTTTTT,CASSQDRVDNEKLFF
.,TRBV5-1,TRBJ2-7,.,TGCGCCAGCCACACTCAAGAGGCTGACGAGCAGTACTTC,CASHTQEADEQYF
.,TRBV12-3/TRBV12-4,TRBJ2-1,.,TGTGCCAGCAGGAGAACAGGAGAGCAGTTCTTC,CASRRTGEQFF
.,TRBV10-3,TRBJ2-3,TRBD2,TGTGCCCTCTCTGTAGCGGGGGACGGAGATACGCAGTATTTT,CALSVAGDGDTQYF
.,TRBV6-5,TRBJ1-2,.,TGTGCCAGCACCAGGCCCCGCAGTGTCTATGGCTACACCTTC,CASTRPRSVYGYTF
.,TRBV7-2,TRBJ2-2,TRBD2,TGTGCCAGCAGTGGAAGCGGGACTACCTACACCGGGGAGCTGTTTTTT,CASSGSGTTYTGELFF
.,TRBV4-1,TRBJ2-7,.,TGCGCCAGCAGCCAAACAGGCCTGCGGTACGAGCAGTACTTC,CASSQTGLRYEQYF
.,TRBV7-2,TRBJ1-3,.,TGTGCCAGCAGCTTAGTCAGCTCTGGAAACACCATATATTTT,CASSLVSSGNTIYF
.,TRBV9,TRBJ1-3,.,TGTGCCAGCAGCGGTGCCCTGGCCTCTGGAAACACCATATATTTT,CASSGALASGNTIYF
once,TRBV6-5,TRBJ1-2,.,TGTGCCAGCAGTTCGCGTAGCACCTTCGGCTATGGCTACACCTTC,CASSSRSTFGYGYTF
.,TRBV7-2,TRBJ2-3,.,TGTGCCAGCAGCCCCAGAGGCGGGGCGGGCACAGATACGCAGTATTTT,CASSPRGGAGTDTQYF
.,TRBV24-1,TRBJ1-3,TRBD1,TGTGCCACCAGTGATTTCCTCGGACAGGGGGCCCCTGGAAACACCATATATTTT,CATSDFLGQGAPGNTIYF
.,TRBV7-9,TRBJ2-1,.,TGTGCCAGCAGCCCCAGTGCCGTCAATGAGCAGTTCTTC,CASSPSAVNEQFF
.,TRBV14,TRBJ2-3,.,TGTGCCAGCAGCCAAGCCTACCGTTTTAACACAGATACGCAGTATTTT,CASSQAYRFNTDTQYF
.,TRBV11-2,TRBJ1-6,.,TGTGCCAGCAGCTCTACACAGCTGTTGTCACCCCTCCACTTT,CASSSTQLLSPLHF
.,TRBV7-9,TRBJ2-4,.,TGTGCCAGCAGCTTACTCAATAGGCCGGAGGGCATTCAGTACTTC,CASSLLNRPEGIQYF
.,TRBV6-5,TRBJ1-5,.,TGTGCCAGCAGGAGGTGGGATCAGCCCCAGCATTTT,CASRRWDQPQHF
.,TRBV18,TRBJ2-3,.,TGTGCCAGCTCACCAACCCAGGGAGGAGGGGGCACAGATACGCAGTATTTT,CASSPTQGGGGTDTQYF
.,TRBV2,TRBJ1-4,.,TGTGCCAGCAGTGAGGGGGGTGCTAATGAAAAACTGTTTTTT,CASSEGGANEKLFF
.,TRBV5-4,TRBJ1-3,.,TGTGCCAGCAGCTTGGGATTCGGGATATCTGGAAACACCATATATTTT,CASSLGFGISGNTIYF
.,TRBV5-1,TRBJ2-7,TRBD2,TGCGCCAGCAGCCCCGCGGGAGGACAGTACTACGAGCAGTACTTC,CASSPAGGQYYEQYF
.,TRBV6-2/TRBV6-3,TRBJ1-2,.,TGTGCCAGCAGTCAGAACTATGGCTACACCTTC,CASSQNYGYTF
.,TRBV18,TRBJ1-2,.,TGTGCCAGCTCACCCGGGGAAGCTTATGGCTACACCTTC,CASSPGEAYGYTF
.,TRBV19,TRBJ1-1,.,TGTCACTCTCCCACTGAAGCTTTCTTT,CHSPTEAFF
.,TRBV27,TRBJ1-4,TRBD1,TGTGCCAGCAGTCTTACGGGACAGACTAATGAAAAACTGTTTTTT,CASSLTGQTNEKLFF
.,TRBV6-5,TRBJ1-5,.,TGTGCCAGCGGGCCGGAGCCCCAGCATTTT,CASGPEPQHF
.,TRBV6-6,TRBJ1-2,TRBD1,TGTGCCAGCAGTTACTCAAGACAGGGCTATGGCTACACCTTC,CASSYSRQGYGYTF
.,TRBV11-1,TRBJ2-1,TRBD1,TGTGCCAGCAGCTCCGGGACAGGGTCATACAATGAGCAGTTCTTC,CASSSGTGSYNEQFF
.,TRBV24-1,TRBJ1-1,.,TGTGCCACCAGTGCCCAGGGGTTGGACACTGAAGCTTTCTTT,CATSAQGLDTEAFF
once,TRBV12-5,TRBJ2-7,TRBD1,TGTGCTAGTGGTTTGACGGGACAGCCCTACGAGCAGTACTTC,CASGLTGQPYEQYF
.,TRBV7-9,TRBJ1-1,TRBD1,TGTGCCAGCAGCCTTCTGACAGGGGGGCAAACTGAAGCTTTCTTT,CASSLLTGGQTEAFF
.,TRBV27,TRBJ2-6,.,TGTGCCAGCAGATACAGGGTTGGGGCCAACGTCCTGACTTTC,CASRYRVGANVLTF
.,TRBV11-2,TRBJ2-7,TRBD2,TGTGCCAGCAGCCCAGACGCGGGAGGCCAAATATTCTACGAGCAGTACTTC,CASSPDAGGQIFYEQYF
.,TRBV6-6,TRBJ1-2,TRBD1,TGTGCCAGCAGTCGAGGCCTTGGGGGGACAGAGATTCCTAACTATGGCTACACCTTC,CASSRGLGGTEIPNYGYTF
few,TRBV7-9,TRBJ1-1,.,TGTGCCAGCAGCACCCGAGGGGGACGGAACACTGAAGCTTTCTTT,CASSTRGGRNTEAFF
.,TRBV7-3,TRBJ2-6,TRBD1,TGTGCCAGCAGCTTAGACCCGGAGACAGGGACCGTGTACGGGGCCAACGTCCTGACTTTC,CASSLDPETGTVYGANVLTF
.,TRBV5-1,TRBJ1-2,TRBD1,TGCGCCAGCAGCTCCATCCAGGGGGCCAATGGCTACACCTTC,CASSSIQGANGYTF
.,TRBV9,TRBJ2-3,TRBD1,TGTGCCAGCAGCGCACTGACAGGGGTCCTAGATACGCAGTATTTT,CASSALTGVLDTQYF
.,TRBV10-3,TRBJ2-2,.,TGTGCCATCAAGGAGACGGAGACCACCGGGGAGCTGTTTTTT,CAIKETETTGELFF
.,TRBV6-2/TRBV6-3,TRBJ2-1,TRBD2,TGTGCCAGCAGCCCACGGGCGGGGGGACGTGGAGAGCAGTTCTTC,CASSPRAGGRGEQFF
few,TRBV18,TRBJ1-3,.,TGTGCCAGCTCACCAGGCCGACAAGCTGGAAACACCATATATTTT,CASSPGRQAGNTIYF